Following are 5 T cell receptor beta chains from one sample sequenced in a study of shared clonotypes between healthy human individuals. CD45RO-negative CD8 cells positively selected for CCR7 made up the naive population, which excluded terminally differentiated effector memory CD45RA+ cells. Profiled with immunoSEQ multiplex PCR; TCRdb holds only in-frame clones, not every one. The sample has about 2.1 million clones; roughly 91% are singletons. The material sequenced was naive CD8+ T cells from PBMCs. These receptors originate from a man between 18 and 35 years old in good health. Some clones in this sample may be carry-over from other donors' samples.

V gene TRBV11-3 combines with J gene TRBJ2-7; 7 nucleotides agree with TRBD1. V gave up 5 bases and J gave up 2 bases; unmatched junction bases: 6. CDR1 and CDR2 (germline): SGHNT, YENEEA. CDR3 length: 14 residues. The CDR3 bases are TGTGCCAGCAGCCTGAAAGGACAGGCCTACGAGCAGTACTTC. This encodes CASSLKGQAYEQYF.

V usage is TRBV10-3 and J usage is TRBJ2-1; 7 nucleotides match TRBD1. The CDR3 is 18 amino acids. V lost 0 bases to trimming and J lost 3 bases; unmatched junction nucleotides: 11. Per the germline V gene, CDR1 is ENHRY and CDR2 is SYGVKD. DNA for the CDR3: TGTGCCATCAGTGAGTCGATGGCAACAGGGACAGTCTACAATGAGCAGTTCTTC. This encodes CAISESMATGTVYNEQFF.

The chain links TRBV27 to TRBJ1-1; 7 nucleotides align to TRBD1. This CDR3 region has 15 residues. The trim removed 6 bases at V and 0 bases at J, leaving 7 bases unmatched. Germline values: CDR1 MNHEY, CDR2 SMNVEV (reference sequence). This CDR3 is CASRPKTGMNTEAFF. CDR3 nucleotide sequence: TGTGCCAGCAGACCCAAGACAGGGATGAACACTGAAGCTTTCTTT.

V is TRBV7-6 and J is TRBJ2-7, with a weak D call TRBD1 (7 bases). CDR3 size: 15 residues. Per the germline V gene, CDR1 is SGHVS and CDR2 is FNYEAQ. Trimming took off 2 bases at V and 3 bases at J, with 14 bases between the two ends. This chain's CDR3 is CASSLWGDRFYEQYF. The CDR3 nucleotides read TGTGCCAGCAGCTTATGGGGGGACAGATTCTACGAGCAGTACTTC. The full variable domain, in which reference TRBV7-6 and TRBJ2-7 provide the parts outside the CDR3, is GAGVSQSPRYKVTKRGQDVALRCDPISGHVSLYWYRQALGQGPEFLTYFNYEAQQDKSGLPNDRFSAERPEGSISTLTIQRTEQRDSAMYRCASSLWGDRFYEQYFGPGTRLTVT.

The chain couples TRBV7-9 to TRBJ2-1, with D possibly TRBD1 on 5 matching bases. The CDR3 consists of 12 residues. The V and J ends lost 8 bases and 4 bases respectively, with 9 bases between them. The germline V gene has CDR1 SEHNR and CDR2 FQNEAQ (reference sequence). CDR3 nucleotides: TGTGCCAGCCTGGACATTTACAATGAGCAGTTCTTC. It is translated as CASLDIYNEQFF.